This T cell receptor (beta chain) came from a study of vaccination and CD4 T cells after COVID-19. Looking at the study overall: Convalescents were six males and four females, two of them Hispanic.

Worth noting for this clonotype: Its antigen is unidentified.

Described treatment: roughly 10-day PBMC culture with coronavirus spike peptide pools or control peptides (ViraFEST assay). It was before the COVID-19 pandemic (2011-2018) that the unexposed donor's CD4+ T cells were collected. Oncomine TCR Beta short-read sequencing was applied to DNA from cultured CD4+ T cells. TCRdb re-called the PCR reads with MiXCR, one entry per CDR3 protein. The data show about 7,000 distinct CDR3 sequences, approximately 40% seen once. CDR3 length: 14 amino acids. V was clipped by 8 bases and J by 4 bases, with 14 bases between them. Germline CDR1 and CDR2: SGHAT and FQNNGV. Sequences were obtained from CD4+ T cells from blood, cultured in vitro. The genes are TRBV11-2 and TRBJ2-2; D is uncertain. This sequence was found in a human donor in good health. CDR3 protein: CASSNRRITGELFF. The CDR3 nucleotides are TGTGCCAGCTCCAATCGTCGGATCACCGGGGAGCTGTTTTTT.